This T cell receptor (beta chain) stems from a study of blood T cell repertoires in COVID-19. Study details: The cDNA or gDNA used as material had been derived from T cells, B-cell-depleted T cells, or PBMCs.

At least ten counts were recorded for this clone. The CDR3 length is 14 residues. V lost 5 bases, J lost 9 bases, and 14 bases lay in between. CDR1 and CDR2 from the germline V gene are LGHDT and YNNKEL (reference sequence). The method was immunoSEQ multiplex PCR; TCRdb's version includes in-frame clones alone and lacks a portion of them. The sample holds more than 200,000 clones, about nine tenths seen once. The rearrangement uses TRBV3-1 (or the pseudogene TRBV3-2) and TRBJ1-6; the D is unclear. This receptor was taken from a woman between 55 and 75 years old with acute or convalescent COVID-19. Material: peripheral blood. The CDR3 loop is CASSAPSGGSPLHF. The CDR3 nucleotides are TGTGCCAGCAGCGCGCCCTCGGGTGGTTCACCCCTCCACTTT.